Listed below are T cell receptor beta chains from one sample, sequenced in a study of shared clonotypes between healthy human individuals. The data were produced by immunoSEQ multiplex PCR, yet TCRdb's version contains in-frame clones alone and is incomplete. The sample lists about 1.1 million clones, around 78% occurring once. The specimen was memory CD4+ T cells from PBMCs. The receptors come from a man younger than 35 in good health. Some clones in this sample may be carry-over from other donors' samples. Both conserved end residues are part of each CDR3. A D gene is named only where the DNA matches it firmly. Not all rows give a size; the values are once, few, many and, for expanded clones, a class.

J gene: TRBJ1-3
D gene: -
CDR3 length: 12
clone size: -
V gene: TRBV6-1
CDR3 DNA: TGTGCCAGCAGGTCCCCTGGAAACACCATATATTTT
CDR3 protein: CASRSPGNTIYF

J gene: TRBJ2-3
D gene: -
CDR3 length: 14
clone size: -
V gene: TRBV4-3
CDR3 DNA: TGCGCCAGCAGCCAATATACTTCCGCAATTACGCAGTATTTT
CDR3 protein: CASSQYTSAITQYF

J gene: TRBJ2-3
D gene: TRBD2
CDR3 length: 16
clone size: -
V gene: TRBV27
CDR3 DNA: TGTGCCAGCAGTTTGGCTAGCGGGGGGAGCACAGATACGCAGTATTTT
CDR3 protein: CASSLASGGSTDTQYF

J gene: TRBJ1-2
D gene: TRBD1
CDR3 length: 16
clone size: -
V gene: TRBV10-2
CDR3 DNA: TGCGCCAGCAGTTTCAGACAGGGGGCGTCCTCGAATGGCTACACCTTC
CDR3 protein: CASSFRQGASSNGYTF

J gene: TRBJ1-2
D gene: TRBD1
CDR3 length: 13
clone size: -
V gene: TRBV6-6
CDR3 DNA: TGTGCCAGCAGAGGGGGGCAGGGGGCTGGCTACACCTTC
CDR3 protein: CASRGGQGAGYTF

J gene: TRBJ1-5
D gene: -
CDR3 length: 14
clone size: -
V gene: TRBV28
CDR3 DNA: TGTGCCAGCCTACCGGGCCAGCAAGATCAGCCCCAGCATTTT
CDR3 protein: CASLPGQQDQPQHF

J gene: TRBJ2-3
D gene: TRBD2
CDR3 length: 15
clone size: -
V gene: TRBV10-3
CDR3 DNA: TGTGCCATCAGTGTCAACGGGAGGGGGACAGATACGCAGTATTTT
CDR3 protein: CAISVNGRGTDTQYF

J gene: TRBJ1-2
D gene: TRBD1
CDR3 length: 17
clone size: -
V gene: TRBV5-1
CDR3 DNA: TGCGCCAGCAGCTCGGATCCCCAGACAGGGGTCGGAACTGGCTACACCTTC
CDR3 protein: CASSSDPQTGVGTGYTF

J gene: TRBJ1-4
D gene: TRBD1
CDR3 length: 15
clone size: -
V gene: TRBV28
CDR3 DNA: TGTGCCAGCAGTCCGGGGACAGATGCTAATGAAAAACTGTTTTTT
CDR3 protein: CASSPGTDANEKLFF

J gene: TRBJ2-5
D gene: -
CDR3 length: 13
clone size: few
V gene: TRBV9
CDR3 DNA: TGTGCCAGCAGCCCTGACTTCCAAGAGACCCAGTACTTC
CDR3 protein: CASSPDFQETQYF

J gene: TRBJ2-7
D gene: TRBD2
CDR3 length: 14
clone size: once
V gene: TRBV2
CDR3 DNA: TGTGCCAGCACCGGGACTAGCGGTCCCTACGAGCAGTACTTC
CDR3 protein: CASTGTSGPYEQYF

J gene: TRBJ1-1
D gene: -
CDR3 length: 14
clone size: -
V gene: TRBV5-1
CDR3 DNA: TGCGCCAGCAGCTTGGCCCAGTTCAACAGGGAAGCTTTCTTT
CDR3 protein: CASSLAQFNREAFF

J gene: TRBJ1-2
D gene: -
CDR3 length: 13
clone size: -
V gene: TRBV11-2
CDR3 DNA: TGTGCCAGCAGCGTGCTGGGGATTGACGGCTACACCTTC
CDR3 protein: CASSVLGIDGYTF

J gene: TRBJ1-2
D gene: TRBD1
CDR3 length: 13
clone size: -
V gene: TRBV5-1
CDR3 DNA: TGCGCCAGCAGCCCCGGACAGGGTTTTGGCTACACCTTC
CDR3 protein: CASSPGQGFGYTF

J gene: TRBJ2-7
D gene: TRBD2
CDR3 length: 13
clone size: -
V gene: TRBV2
CDR3 DNA: TGTGCCAGCAGTGCCGGGACTAGCCTGGGGCAGTACTTC
CDR3 protein: CASSAGTSLGQYF

J gene: TRBJ2-5
D gene: -
CDR3 length: 14
clone size: -
V gene: TRBV7-2
CDR3 DNA: TGTGCCAGCAGCTTAGGGCAGGGGTGGGAGACCCAGTACTTC
CDR3 protein: CASSLGQGWETQYF

J gene: TRBJ2-5
D gene: -
CDR3 length: 15
clone size: -
V gene: TRBV15
CDR3 DNA: TGTGCCACCAGCAGAGATTCCACCGGGGGAGAGACCCAGTACTTC
CDR3 protein: CATSRDSTGGETQYF

J gene: TRBJ2-1
D gene: TRBD2
CDR3 length: 16
clone size: -
V gene: TRBV30
CDR3 DNA: TGTGCCTGGAGGGCACCGGGACTAGCGGGAGTCGATGAGCAGTTCTTC
CDR3 protein: CAWRAPGLAGVDEQFF

J gene: TRBJ2-7
D gene: TRBD2
CDR3 length: 15
clone size: -
V gene: TRBV5-1
CDR3 DNA: TGCGCCAGCAGCTTGGCCGCGGGAGACCCCCACGAGCAGTACTTC
CDR3 protein: CASSLAAGDPHEQYF

J gene: TRBJ1-3
D gene: TRBD1
CDR3 length: 18
clone size: -
V gene: TRBV7-2
CDR3 DNA: TGTGCCAGCAGCTTAGTAGGACAGGGAAGGCCCTCTGGAAACACCATATATTTT
CDR3 protein: CASSLVGQGRPSGNTIYF

J gene: TRBJ2-2
D gene: TRBD1
CDR3 length: 14
clone size: -
V gene: TRBV9
CDR3 DNA: TGTGCCAGCAGCGGGGACAGAAACACCGGGGAGCTGTTTTTT
CDR3 protein: CASSGDRNTGELFF

J gene: TRBJ2-1
D gene: TRBD2
CDR3 length: 18
clone size: -
V gene: TRBV7-9
CDR3 DNA: TGTGCCAGCAGCCTCGGGACTAGCGGGACCCTATACTACAATGAGCAGTTCTTC
CDR3 protein: CASSLGTSGTLYYNEQFF

J gene: TRBJ2-1
D gene: TRBD2
CDR3 length: 15
clone size: -
V gene: TRBV5-1
CDR3 DNA: TGCGCCAGCAGCTCCCTAGCGGGAGGGCAAAATGAGCAGTTCTTC
CDR3 protein: CASSSLAGGQNEQFF

J gene: TRBJ2-1
D gene: -
CDR3 length: 13
clone size: -
V gene: TRBV11-2
CDR3 DNA: TGTGCCAGCAGCCTGGGACGAAACAATGAGCAGTTCTTC
CDR3 protein: CASSLGRNNEQFF

J gene: TRBJ2-3
D gene: TRBD2
CDR3 length: 16
clone size: -
V gene: TRBV5-4
CDR3 DNA: TGTGCCAGCAGCGCCGGACTAGCGGGAGGAACAGATACGCAGTATTTT
CDR3 protein: CASSAGLAGGTDTQYF

J gene: TRBJ1-2
D gene: -
CDR3 length: 13
clone size: -
V gene: TRBV4-1
CDR3 DNA: TGCGCCAGCAGCCAAGGAGGGGCCTATGGCTACACCTTC
CDR3 protein: CASSQGGAYGYTF

J gene: TRBJ1-1
D gene: -
CDR3 length: 14
clone size: -
V gene: TRBV15
CDR3 DNA: TGTGCCACCAGGGGGGGGGTGGCAAGCACTGAAGCTTTCTTT
CDR3 protein: CATRGGVASTEAFF

J gene: TRBJ1-1
D gene: -
CDR3 length: 13
clone size: few
V gene: TRBV2
CDR3 DNA: TGTGCCAGCAGTATCGGACAGCACATGGAAGCTTTCTTT
CDR3 protein: CASSIGQHMEAFF

J gene: TRBJ2-2
D gene: TRBD1
CDR3 length: 17
clone size: -
V gene: TRBV7-3
CDR3 DNA: TGTGCCAGCAGCGGGGGACAGGGGAGTGACTACACCGGGGAGCTGTTTTTT
CDR3 protein: CASSGGQGSDYTGELFF

J gene: TRBJ1-3
D gene: -
CDR3 length: 15
clone size: -
V gene: TRBV9
CDR3 DNA: TGTGCCAGCAGCCCGTCTGAGGGGACATCTGACACCATATATTTT
CDR3 protein: CASSPSEGTSDTIYF

J gene: TRBJ2-4
D gene: -
CDR3 length: 15
clone size: few
V gene: TRBV19
CDR3 DNA: TGTGCCAGTAGTGAGCGTAGGGTAGCGAGAAACATTCAGTACTTC
CDR3 protein: CASSERRVARNIQYF

J gene: TRBJ2-1
D gene: TRBD2
CDR3 length: 17
clone size: many
V gene: TRBV28
CDR3 DNA: TGTGCCAGCAGTTCGTCGACTAGCGGGAGCCTCAACAATGAGCAGTTCTTC
CDR3 protein: CASSSSTSGSLNNEQFF

J gene: TRBJ2-1
D gene: -
CDR3 length: 18
clone size: -
V gene: TRBV15
CDR3 DNA: TGTGCCACCAGCAGAGAATTGCTGGGGCAGCTCTCCTACAATGAGCAGTTCTTC
CDR3 protein: CATSRELLGQLSYNEQFF

J gene: TRBJ2-7
D gene: -
CDR3 length: 15
clone size: once
V gene: TRBV7-8
CDR3 DNA: TGTGCCAGCAGCACCCACCGGGACAACTCCTACGAGCAGTACTTC
CDR3 protein: CASSTHRDNSYEQYF

J gene: TRBJ2-3
D gene: -
CDR3 length: 15
clone size: -
V gene: TRBV6-4
CDR3 DNA: TGTGCCAGCAGTGAGTCGGGAGAGGGAGGAGATACGCAGTATTTT
CDR3 protein: CASSESGEGGDTQYF

J gene: TRBJ1-2
D gene: -
CDR3 length: 12
clone size: -
V gene: TRBV18
CDR3 DNA: TGTGCCAGCTCACCGAGGGGTGGGGCCGTCGGCTTC
CDR3 protein: CASSPRGGAVGF

J gene: TRBJ2-6
D gene: -
CDR3 length: 14
clone size: -
V gene: TRBV19
CDR3 DNA: TGTGCCAGCACACCGGGGGATGGGGCCAACGTCCTGACTTTC
CDR3 protein: CASTPGDGANVLTF

J gene: TRBJ2-5
D gene: -
CDR3 length: 16
clone size: -
V gene: TRBV15
CDR3 DNA: TGTGCCACCAGCAGAGATGGGACGGGAAGGGAAGAGACCCAGTACTTC
CDR3 protein: CATSRDGTGREETQYF

J gene: TRBJ2-1
D gene: TRBD2
CDR3 length: 15
clone size: -
V gene: TRBV15
CDR3 DNA: TGTGCCACCAGCGGGACTAGCGGGATGTGGGGAGAGCAGTTCTTC
CDR3 protein: CATSGTSGMWGEQFF

J gene: TRBJ1-2
D gene: TRBD1
CDR3 length: 12
clone size: -
V gene: TRBV2
CDR3 DNA: TGTGCCAGCCGACAGGGTGGCTATGGCTACACCTTC
CDR3 protein: CASRQGGYGYTF

J gene: TRBJ2-3
D gene: TRBD2
CDR3 length: 15
clone size: -
V gene: TRBV4-2
CDR3 DNA: TGTGCCAGCACCCTCGGGACTAGCGGGGGAGATACGCAGTATTTT
CDR3 protein: CASTLGTSGGDTQYF

J gene: TRBJ1-2
D gene: -
CDR3 length: 14
clone size: once
V gene: TRBV30
CDR3 DNA: TGTGCCTGGAGTGTAGACGTAATGGTCTATGGCTACACCTTC
CDR3 protein: CAWSVDVMVYGYTF

J gene: TRBJ2-2
D gene: -
CDR3 length: 15
clone size: -
V gene: TRBV11-2
CDR3 DNA: TGTGCCAGCAGCTCCATACGGGGAGCATCTGGGGAGCTGTTTTTT
CDR3 protein: CASSSIRGASGELFF

J gene: TRBJ2-1
D gene: TRBD1
CDR3 length: 13
clone size: -
V gene: TRBV5-1
CDR3 DNA: TGCGCCAGCGCGCTACAGGGGTACAATGAGCAGTTCTTC
CDR3 protein: CASALQGYNEQFF

J gene: TRBJ2-1
D gene: TRBD1
CDR3 length: 14
clone size: -
V gene: TRBV6-6
CDR3 DNA: TGTGCCAGCAGTTACCCGGGACAGGACAATGAGCAGTTCTTC
CDR3 protein: CASSYPGQDNEQFF

J gene: TRBJ2-1
D gene: -
CDR3 length: 14
clone size: -
V gene: TRBV5-1
CDR3 DNA: TGCGCCAGCAGGACCGGGACCGACGACAATGAGCAGTTCTTC
CDR3 protein: CASRTGTDDNEQFF

J gene: TRBJ2-7
D gene: -
CDR3 length: 15
clone size: -
V gene: TRBV6-5
CDR3 DNA: TGTGCCAGCAGTCCATCCCCTGCACGCTCCTACGAGCAGTACTTC
CDR3 protein: CASSPSPARSYEQYF

J gene: TRBJ1-5
D gene: TRBD1
CDR3 length: 14
clone size: -
V gene: TRBV19
CDR3 DNA: TGTGCCAGTTCAAGACAGGGAAGCAATCAGCCCCAGCATTTT
CDR3 protein: CASSRQGSNQPQHF

J gene: TRBJ2-7
D gene: -
CDR3 length: 13
clone size: -
V gene: TRBV21-1
CDR3 DNA: TGTGCCACCCGCCAGCGGGGATCCTACGAGCAGTACTTC
CDR3 protein: CATRQRGSYEQYF

J gene: TRBJ2-2
D gene: -
CDR3 length: 12
clone size: -
V gene: TRBV2
CDR3 DNA: TGTGCCAGCAGTGTGGGGGTTGGGGAGCTGTTTTTT
CDR3 protein: CASSVGVGELFF

J gene: TRBJ2-2
D gene: -
CDR3 length: 15
clone size: -
V gene: TRBV10-3
CDR3 DNA: TGTGCCATCGGGAGGGACAATTCGAACACCGGGGAGCTGTTTTTT
CDR3 protein: CAIGRDNSNTGELFF

J gene: TRBJ1-4
D gene: -
CDR3 length: 15
clone size: -
V gene: TRBV4-2
CDR3 DNA: TGTGCCAGCAGCCGTTGGGCTGGGTCAAGTGAAAAACTGTTTTTT
CDR3 protein: CASSRWAGSSEKLFF

J gene: TRBJ1-4
D gene: -
CDR3 length: 16
clone size: -
V gene: TRBV4-1
CDR3 DNA: TGCGCCAGCAGCCAAGACCAGGGAGCAACTAATGAAAAACTGTTTTTT
CDR3 protein: CASSQDQGATNEKLFF

J gene: TRBJ1-5
D gene: -
CDR3 length: 14
clone size: -
V gene: TRBV28
CDR3 DNA: TGTGCCAGCAAGCGGCAGGGAGGACGTCAGCCCCAGCATTTT
CDR3 protein: CASKRQGGRQPQHF

J gene: TRBJ2-7
D gene: -
CDR3 length: 13
clone size: -
V gene: TRBV28
CDR3 DNA: TGTGCCAGCATTTCGTGGACCACCAACGAGCAGTACTTC
CDR3 protein: CASISWTTNEQYF

J gene: TRBJ2-3
D gene: -
CDR3 length: 12
clone size: -
V gene: TRBV7-9
CDR3 DNA: TGTGCCAGCAGACCAGGCACAGATACGCAGTATTTT
CDR3 protein: CASRPGTDTQYF

J gene: TRBJ1-1
D gene: -
CDR3 length: 16
clone size: once
V gene: TRBV7-3
CDR3 DNA: TGTGCCAGCAGCCCCCGACAGTCTAAGATGAACACTGAAGCTTTCTTT
CDR3 protein: CASSPRQSKMNTEAFF

J gene: TRBJ2-7
D gene: TRBD1
CDR3 length: 15
clone size: -
V gene: TRBV7-2
CDR3 DNA: TGTGCCAGCAGCTTACGAGGACAGGAACGCTACGAGCAGTACTTC
CDR3 protein: CASSLRGQERYEQYF

J gene: TRBJ2-7
D gene: -
CDR3 length: 15
clone size: -
V gene: TRBV30
CDR3 DNA: TGTGCCTGGAGTGGGGGCTCCGGGACTTACTACGAGCAGTACTTC
CDR3 protein: CAWSGGSGTYYEQYF